The source of this T cell receptor beta chain is a study of T cell responses to AZD1222 COVID-19 vaccine. General study results and limits: Increases in Spike-specific TCR breadth and depth were seen after two AZD1222 doses. Clonal diversity may have been underestimated, and the donors were mostly white British, with more females than males. Unmutated variant regions are reportedly the target of nearly half of TCRs that are spike-specific. Repertoire samples came only from after the peak T cell response.

In the case of this clone: The antigen is unknown.

Produced via immunoSEQ multiplex PCR; TCRdb's table is partial and in-frame only. The profile shows some 150,000 clones, 90% of them singletons. The length of the CDR3 is 12 residues. V gave up 8 bases and J gave up 5 bases, with 15 bases separating them. The germline V gene has CDR1 SQVTM and CDR2 ANQGSEA. The specimen was peripheral blood, collected 28 days after the second AZD1222 dose. The rearrangement uses TRBV29-1 and TRBJ2-5, with a possible D match to TRBD2 (7 bases). This TCR was recovered from an adult who received the AZD1222 COVID-19 vaccine. The CDR3 bases are TGCAGCACCCAGAGGGGGGGCGAGACCCAGTACTTC. Its protein product is CSTQRGGETQYF.